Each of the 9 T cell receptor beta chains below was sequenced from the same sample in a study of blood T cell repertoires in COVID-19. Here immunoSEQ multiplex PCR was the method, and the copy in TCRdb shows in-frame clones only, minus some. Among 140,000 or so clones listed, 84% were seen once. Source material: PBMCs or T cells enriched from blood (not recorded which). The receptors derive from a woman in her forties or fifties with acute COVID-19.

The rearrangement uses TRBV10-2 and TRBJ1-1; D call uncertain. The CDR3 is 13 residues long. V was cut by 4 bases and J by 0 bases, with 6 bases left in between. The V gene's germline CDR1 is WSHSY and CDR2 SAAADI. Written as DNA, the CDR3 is TGCGCCAGCAGTGGACACCTGAACACTGAAGCTTTCTTT. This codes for CASSGHLNTEAFF.

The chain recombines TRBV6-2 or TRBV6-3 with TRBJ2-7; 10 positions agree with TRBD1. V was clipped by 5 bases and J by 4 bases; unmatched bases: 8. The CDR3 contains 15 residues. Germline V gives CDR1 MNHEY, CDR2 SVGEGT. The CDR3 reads CASSTPRTGGYEQYF. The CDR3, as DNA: TGTGCCAGCAGTACTCCAAGGACAGGGGGGTACGAGCAGTACTTC.

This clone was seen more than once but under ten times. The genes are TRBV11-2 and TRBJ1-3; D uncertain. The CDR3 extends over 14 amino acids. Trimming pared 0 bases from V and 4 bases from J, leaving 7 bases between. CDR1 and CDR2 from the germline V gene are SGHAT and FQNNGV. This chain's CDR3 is CASSLDSSGNTIYF. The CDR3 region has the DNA TGTGCCAGCAGCTTAGACAGTTCCGGAAACACCATATATTTT.

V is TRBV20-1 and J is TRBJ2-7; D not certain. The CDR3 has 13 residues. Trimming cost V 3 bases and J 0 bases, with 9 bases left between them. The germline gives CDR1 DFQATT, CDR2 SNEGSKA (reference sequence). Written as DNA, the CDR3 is TGCAGTGCTAGTAGTGGCGGCTCCTACGAGCAGTACTTC. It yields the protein CSASSGGSYEQYF.

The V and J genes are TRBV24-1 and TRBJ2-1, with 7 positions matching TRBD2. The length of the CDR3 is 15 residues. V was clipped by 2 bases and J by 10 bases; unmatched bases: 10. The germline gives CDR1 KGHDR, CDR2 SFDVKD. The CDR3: CATSDSGLAGEEQFF. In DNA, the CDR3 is TGTGCCACCAGTGATTCCGGACTTGCGGGAGAGGAGCAGTTCTTC.

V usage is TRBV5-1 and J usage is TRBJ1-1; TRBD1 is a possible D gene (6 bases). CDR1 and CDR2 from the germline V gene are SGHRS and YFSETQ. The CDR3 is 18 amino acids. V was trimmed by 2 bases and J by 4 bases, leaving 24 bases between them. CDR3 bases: TGCGCCAGCAGCTTCGGCACCGGGACAAAGGTAGAACGCACTGAAGCTTTCTTT. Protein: CASSFGTGTKVERTEAFF.

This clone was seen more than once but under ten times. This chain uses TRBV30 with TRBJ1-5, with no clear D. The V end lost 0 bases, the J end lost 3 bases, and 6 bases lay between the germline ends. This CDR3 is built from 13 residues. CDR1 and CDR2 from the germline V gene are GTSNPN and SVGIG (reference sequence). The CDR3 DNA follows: TGTGCCTGGAGTGTACGAGACAATCAGCCCCAGCATTTT. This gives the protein CAWSVRDNQPQHF.

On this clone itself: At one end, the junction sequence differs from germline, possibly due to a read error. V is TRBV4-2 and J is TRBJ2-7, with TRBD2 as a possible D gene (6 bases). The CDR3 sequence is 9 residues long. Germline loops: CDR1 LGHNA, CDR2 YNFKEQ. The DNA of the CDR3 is TGTGCCAGCAGCCATAGAGCGGGCTTC. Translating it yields CASSHRAGF.

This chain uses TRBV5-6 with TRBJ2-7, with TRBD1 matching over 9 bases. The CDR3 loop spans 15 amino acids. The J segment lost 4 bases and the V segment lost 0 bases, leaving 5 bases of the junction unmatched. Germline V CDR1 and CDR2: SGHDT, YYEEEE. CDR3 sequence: CASSLAGTGFYEQYF. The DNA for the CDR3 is TGTGCCAGCAGCTTGGCCGGGACAGGGTTTTACGAGCAGTACTTC.